The 14 T cell receptor beta chains listed next were all sequenced from one sample in a study of T cells after yellow fever vaccination. One entry per CDR3 protein, called by TCRdb with MiXCR from the 5' RACE reads. Of a few hundred thousand distinct CDR3 sequences in the sample, roughly an eighth were seen once. Sequenced material: CD4+ T cells sorted from PBMCs, taken 15 days after the yellow fever booster vaccination. These receptors all stem from a man between 18 and 35 years old who received the YFV17D yellow fever vaccine.

The V and J genes are TRBV11-2 and TRBJ2-4; unclear D gene. Germline CDR1 reads SGHAT; CDR2 reads FQNNGV. The length of the CDR3 is 13 residues. Trimming pared 1 base from V and 9 bases from J, leaving 10 bases between. The CDR3: CASSLVSYGIQYF. CDR3 in DNA: TGTGCCAGCAGCTTAGTATCTTATGGCATTCAGTACTTC.

The rearrangement links TRBV10-1 to TRBJ2-2; perhaps TRBD1 as D (6 bases). This CDR3 region has 14 residues. The V gene's germline CDR1 is WNHNN and CDR2 SYGVQD (reference sequence). V was clipped by 6 bases and J by 5 bases, with 13 bases between them. CDR3 region: CASRSGQGTGELFF. In nucleotides, the CDR3 is TGCGCCAGCAGGTCGGGACAAGGGACCGGGGAGCTGTTTTTT.

In this sample, this clonotype turned up a few times. The chain is built from TRBV5-1 and TRBJ2-1, with 9 nucleotides matching TRBD2. This CDR3 has 14 residues. Germline CDR1 reads SGHRS; CDR2 reads YFSETQ. V lost 7 bases, J lost 7 bases, and 9 bases stayed unmatched. The CDR3: CASARGGAGNEQFF. The CDR3 region has the DNA TGCGCCAGCGCCCGCGGGGGGGCCGGAAATGAGCAGTTCTTC.

This rearrangement joins TRBV4-1 to TRBJ2-2, with TRBD2 matching over 7 bases. The V gene end was trimmed by 4 bases and the J gene end by 4 bases; junction bases not matched to a gene: 15. This CDR3 is 18 amino acids long. The germline CDR1 and CDR2 sequences are MGHRA and YSYEKL. CDR3 sequence (DNA): TGCGCCAGCAGCCCCCGAGTAGGTCGGTTAGCGGGCACCGGGGAGCTGTTTTTT. This encodes CASSPRVGRLAGTGELFF.

This clonotype has just a few counts. The chain couples TRBV7-8 to TRBJ1-2, with D possibly being TRBD1 (5 bases). The V gene lost 4 bases and the J gene lost 0 bases, with 18 bases spanning the gap. CDR1 is SGHVS and CDR2 is FQNEAQ in the germline V gene. The CDR3 consists of 17 residues. The CDR3 DNA follows: TGTGCCAGCAGCTCTACCCCGGGACTAGTAGCTAACTATGGCTACACCTTC. Residues: CASSSTPGLVANYGYTF.

J is TRBJ2-7 and V is TRBV18; D is ambiguous. With 6 bases removed from V and 1 base from J, the gap between germline ends came to 13 bases. The CDR3 has 14 amino acids. The V gene's germline CDR1 is KGHSH and CDR2 LQKENI. In DNA, the CDR3 is TGTGCCAGCTCCCCCGCAATGGGGTCCTACGAGCAGTACGTC. It is translated as CASSPAMGSYEQYV.

This clonotype occurred a few times. V gene TRBV7-8 combines with J gene TRBJ1-1, with D perhaps TRBD1 (6 bases). The CDR3 consists of 18 residues. V shed 5 bases and J shed 0 bases, with 22 bases lying between them. Germline CDR1 SGHVS, CDR2 FQNEAQ. The CDR3 reads CASSLVPPGQSMNTEAFF. In DNA, the CDR3 is TGTGCCAGCAGCCTAGTCCCCCCTGGACAGAGTATGAACACTGAAGCTTTCTTT.

This clonotype was counted a few times. V and J are TRBV11-2 and TRBJ2-3, with TRBD2 matching 8 bases. Trimming cost V 1 base and J 0 bases; bases outside gene matches: 15. The germline CDR1 and CDR2 sequences are SGHAT and FQNNGV. CDR3 length: 20 amino acids. DNA for the CDR3: TGTGCCAGCAGCTTAGCTTTTCGGAAGATAAAGCGGGGGAGCACAGATACGCAGTATTTT. Translation gives CASSLAFRKIKRGSTDTQYF.

This clonotype has a handful of counts. This rearrangement joins TRBV5-6 to TRBJ2-7; 7 bases match TRBD1. Per germline, CDR1 SGHDT and CDR2 YYEEEE. CDR3 length equals 14 residues. The V and J ends lost 2 bases and 3 bases, in that order; junction bases with no gene match: 5. The CDR3: CASSFGTERYEQYF. CDR3 coding DNA: TGTGCCAGCAGCTTCGGGACAGAGCGCTACGAGCAGTACTTC.

The gene calls are TRBV9 and TRBJ2-3; the match to TRBD2 covers 13 bases. The CDR3 consists of 18 residues. Trimming cost V 4 bases and J 3 bases; bases outside gene matches: 11. In germline, CDR1 is SGDLS, CDR2 YYNGEE. CDR3 amino acids: CASSFDAGTSGETDTQYF. The CDR3 DNA sequence: TGTGCCAGCAGCTTCGACGCGGGGACTAGCGGGGAAACAGATACGCAGTATTTT.

This clonotype showed up many times. V gene TRBV5-1 combines with J gene TRBJ2-6; the D gene could be TRBD1 or TRBD2 (6 bases each). Germline values: CDR1 SGHRS, CDR2 YFSETQ. CDR3 length: 19 amino acids. V lost 5 bases and J 0 bases, leaving 21 bases between the germline ends. The CDR3, as DNA: TGCGCCAGCAGGCCCGGTGGGGGGCAATCCAACTCTGGGGCCAACGTCCTGACTTTC. It translates to CASRPGGGQSNSGANVLTF. The full variable domain, with the rest looked up from reference TRBV5-1 and TRBJ2-6, is KAGVTQTPRYLIKTRGQQVTLSCSPISGHRSVSWYQQTPGQGLQFLFEYFSETQRNKGNFPGRFSGRQFSNSRSEMNVSTLELGDSALYLCASRPGGGQSNSGANVLTFGAGSRLTVL.

The chain couples TRBV6-5 to TRBJ2-2; D not certain. V lost 2 bases to trimming and J lost 0 bases, with 7 bases between them. Germline V gene data show CDR1 as MNHEY and CDR2 as SVGAGI. There are 15 residues in the CDR3. CDR3: CASSYQEPNTGELFF. CDR3 bases: TGTGCCAGCAGTTACCAGGAGCCGAACACCGGGGAGCTGTTTTTT.

This clonotype has a handful of counts. The chain couples TRBV11-1 to TRBJ2-7; perhaps D is TRBD1 or TRBD2 (5 bases each). Germline CDR1 reads SGHAT; CDR2 reads FQDESV (reference sequence). CDR3 length: 13 residues. Deletions cut 6 bases from V and 0 bases from J, with 9 bases between. The CDR3 here is CASRRDGSYEQYV. CDR3 in DNA: TGTGCCAGCAGACGGGACGGCTCCTACGAGCAGTACGTC.

The chain couples TRBV7-3 to TRBJ2-2, with D possibly being TRBD2 (6 bases). Trimming removed 5 bases at V and 3 bases at J, with 19 bases between. The CDR3 is made up of 17 amino acids. Germline CDR1 is SGHTA and CDR2 is FQGTGA. Here the CDR3 DNA reads TGTGCCAGCAGCCAAATCCGGGAGAACGTTCACACCGGGGAGCTGTTTTTT. This translates into CASSQIRENVHTGELFF.